This is a list of T cell receptor beta chains from one sample in a study of CD8 T cells in ankylosing spondylitis. Each CDR3 protein is one row after TCRdb ran MiXCR on the 5' RACE reads. The sample lists roughly 120,000 distinct CDR3 sequences, about 6.4% occurring once. The sequenced sample was blood, either unsorted or a sorted T cell fraction (not recorded which). The receptors shown here come from a male donor with ankylosing spondylitis or in good health (not recorded which). Both conserved end residues are part of each CDR3. D genes are given only for firm matches. Only part of the rows carry a size: once, few, many, or a class if the clone is expanded.

many,TRBV15,TRBD1,TRBJ2-7,TGTGCCACCAGCAGAGGGACAGGGGGGAACGAGCAGTACTTC,CATSRGTGGNEQYF
many,TRBV7-9,TRBD1,TRBJ2-2,TGTGCCAGCAGCTTAGCCGGGACAGTGAACACCGGGGAGCTGTTTTTT,CASSLAGTVNTGELFF
many,TRBV29-1,.,TRBJ2-1,TGCAGCGTTGATATGACAGGCGTCTCCTACAATGAGCAGTTCTTC,CSVDMTGVSYNEQFF
.,TRBV20-1,TRBD2,TRBJ2-7,TGCAGTGCCGGGTCTAGCGGGAGGGCCTACGAGCAGTACTTC,CSAGSSGRAYEQYF
many,TRBV10-3,TRBD2,TRBJ2-1,TGTGCCATCAGTGATGCGCTAGCGGGCTACAATGAGCAGTTCTTC,CAISDALAGYNEQFF
many,TRBV5-1,TRBD2,TRBJ2-1,TGCGCCAGCAGCTTACTAGCGGAGTCCTACAATGAGCAGTTCTTC,CASSLLAESYNEQFF
many,TRBV4-1,TRBD2,TRBJ2-3,TGCGCCAGCAGCCAAGTGGGGGGGAAAGATACGCAGTATTTT,CASSQVGGKDTQYF
many,TRBV4-2,.,TRBJ2-3,TGTGCCAGCAGCCAAGGGGACGGCAGCACAGATACGCAGTATTTT,CASSQGDGSTDTQYF
many,TRBV5-1,TRBD2,TRBJ2-1,TGCGCCAGCAGCCCGAGCGGGGGGACCGTAGCTGAGCAGTTCTTC,CASSPSGGTVAEQFF
many,TRBV12-3/TRBV12-4,.,TRBJ1-3,TGTGCCAGCAGTTTCTCCCAATCTGGAAACACCATATATTTT,CASSFSQSGNTIYF
many,TRBV7-2,.,TRBJ1-2,TGTGCCAGCAGCTTAGCTGTGAAGGTCTATGGCTACACCTTC,CASSLAVKVYGYTF
.,TRBV20-1,.,TRBJ2-2,TGCAGTGCTAGAGAGGTTGTCAACACCGGGGAGCTGTTTTTT,CSAREVVNTGELFF
few,TRBV7-2,.,TRBJ2-5,TGTGCCAGCAGCTTCGACTGGGAAGAGACCCAGTACTTC,CASSFDWEETQYF
few,TRBV5-1,.,TRBJ1-3,TGCGCCAGCAGCTCCGATATAAGACCGCGCTCTGGAAACACCATATATTTT,CASSSDIRPRSGNTIYF
many,TRBV29-1,TRBD1,TRBJ1-5,TGCAGCGTGGGGGACAGGGGAAAATACCAGCCCCAGCATTTT,CSVGDRGKYQPQHF
many,TRBV5-1,.,TRBJ2-2,TGCGCCAGCAGGACAGGACAGAACACCGGGGAGCTGTTTTTT,CASRTGQNTGELFF
.,TRBV5-1,TRBD2,TRBJ2-7,TGCGCCAGCAGCACCGGGACTAGCGGGATCTACGAGCAGTACTTC,CASSTGTSGIYEQYF
many,TRBV6-2/TRBV6-3,.,TRBJ2-5,TGTGCCAGCAGTTACGATTCTTCGGGGCAAGAGACCCAGTACTTC,CASSYDSSGQETQYF
many,TRBV5-1,TRBD1,TRBJ1-2,TGCGCCAGCAGCTTGGGCGGGACAGCCAATGGCTACACCTTC,CASSLGGTANGYTF
many,TRBV20-1,.,TRBJ2-5,TGCAGTGCTAGAGATGCATGGGGGGCCGTCCAAGAGACCCAGTACTTC,CSARDAWGAVQETQYF
.,TRBV14,.,TRBJ1-2,TGTGCCAGCAGCTCGACAGTGATCTATGGCTACACCTTC,CASSSTVIYGYTF
.,TRBV6-1,TRBD2,TRBJ2-5,TGTGCCAGCACCCCCGCGGGGGTAGAGACCCAGTACTTC,CASTPAGVETQYF
many,TRBV5-1,.,TRBJ2-2,TGCGCCAGCAGCTTGAGCACCGGGGAGCTGTTTTTT,CASSLSTGELFF
many,TRBV12-3/TRBV12-4,.,TRBJ2-1,TGTGCCAGCAGTTTCGCCAGGTACAATGAGCAGTTCTTC,CASSFARYNEQFF
.,TRBV7-8,TRBD1,TRBJ1-2,TGTGCCAGCAGCTTACGTGCGGAGACAGGGGCGGACTATGGCTACACCTTC,CASSLRAETGADYGYTF
many,TRBV5-1,.,TRBJ2-2,TGCGCCAGCAGCTTGGGGGCCTCCGGGGAGCTGTTTTTT,CASSLGASGELFF
.,TRBV10-3,.,TRBJ2-5,TGTGCCATCAGCAACAGGGGGGGAAGGCAAGAGACCCAGTACTTC,CAISNRGGRQETQYF
many,TRBV12-3/TRBV12-4,.,TRBJ1-2,TGTGCCAGCAGTTTGGGAGGGTCCTCCTATGGCTACACCTTC,CASSLGGSSYGYTF
.,TRBV28,TRBD2,TRBJ2-7,TGTGCCAGGAGCCACGGACTAGTCTGCGAGCAGTACTTC,CARSHGLVCEQYF
many,TRBV21-1,.,TRBJ1-5,TGTGCCAACCGGACGGGGCTCGATCAGCCCCAGCATTTT,CANRTGLDQPQHF
many,TRBV18,TRBD1,TRBJ1-2,TGTGCCAGCTCGGGGACAGGGGAGGACTACACCTTC,CASSGTGEDYTF
many,TRBV7-2,TRBD2,TRBJ2-1,TGTGCCAGCAGCTTAGCGATGGTGTGGGCGGGAGCCCCCCAACCGCAGTTCTTC,CASSLAMVWAGAPQPQFF
many,TRBV12-3/TRBV12-4,.,TRBJ2-3,TGTGCCAGCAAAGTGACGGGGGGCTCCTCCACAGATACGCAGTATTTT,CASKVTGGSSTDTQYF
many,TRBV20-1,.,TRBJ2-1,TGCAGTGCTAGGACCTCCGAGGGCGTGGGTGAGCAGTTCTTC,CSARTSEGVGEQFF
many,TRBV5-1,.,TRBJ2-3,TGCGCCAGCAGCTTGTCGGGGGGCACAGATACGCAGTATTTT,CASSLSGGTDTQYF
.,TRBV2,.,TRBJ2-7,TGTGCCAGCAGCCGCGACTCAAGCTCCTACGAGCAGTACTTC,CASSRDSSSYEQYF
many,TRBV10-3,TRBD1,TRBJ2-5,TGTGCCATCAGTGGGCGGGGACAGGCGGTCGAGACCCAGTACTTC,CAISGRGQAVETQYF
many,TRBV12-3/TRBV12-4,.,TRBJ2-5,TGTGCCAGCAGTTTAATCGGAGAGACCCAGTACTTC,CASSLIGETQYF
many,TRBV12-3/TRBV12-4,.,TRBJ2-6,TGTGCCAGCAGTCCCCGGACCATCTCTGGGGCCAACGTCCTGACTTTC,CASSPRTISGANVLTF
many,TRBV2,.,TRBJ1-6,TGTGCCAGCAGTGAAAGGCAGGGGATTAATTCACCCCTCCACTTT,CASSERQGINSPLHF
many,TRBV19,.,TRBJ1-6,TGTGCCAGTAGTATCCTCGGACAGACCTATAATTCACCCCTCCACTTT,CASSILGQTYNSPLHF
many,TRBV29-1,TRBD1,TRBJ2-5,TGCAGCGCAGACAGGGGGGCACAAGAGACCCAGTACTTC,CSADRGAQETQYF
many,TRBV5-1,.,TRBJ2-4,TGCGCCAGCAGCGAGGATCTAGCCAAAAACATTCAGTACTTC,CASSEDLAKNIQYF
few,TRBV15,.,TRBJ1-3,TGTGCCACCAGCAGAGATAGGATCTTCACTGGAAACACCATATATTTT,CATSRDRIFTGNTIYF
.,TRBV20-1,.,TRBJ2-2,TGCAGTGCTAGATCTGGAGGAGGGACCGGGGAGCTGTTTTTT,CSARSGGGTGELFF
many,TRBV29-1,TRBD1,TRBJ2-7,TGCAGCGTTGGGACAGGGGCTAGGGCCTACGAGCAGTACTTC,CSVGTGARAYEQYF
many,TRBV7-9,.,TRBJ1-6,TGTGCCAGCAGCCCAGTAAATTCACCCCTCCACTTT,CASSPVNSPLHF
many,TRBV7-8,TRBD1,TRBJ1-2,TGTGCCAGCAGCCCTGACAGGGGAGGCGGCTACACCTTC,CASSPDRGGGYTF
many,TRBV29-1,.,TRBJ1-1,TGCAGCGTTGTCCGGGTGAGGCTGAACACTGAAGCTTTCTTT,CSVVRVRLNTEAFF